This T cell receptor beta chain emerged from a study of human T cells and chemical hapten exposure. Time point specified: patch test 2, 6 weeks after DPC sensitization. Regarding treatment: therapeutic diphenylcyclopropenone sensitization with weekly scalp DPC. This CDR3 region has 12 residues. Trimming shortened V by 3 bases and J by 4 bases, and 7 bases separated the two germline ends. Each CDR3 protein is one row after TCRdb ran MiXCR on the RACE reads. The sample lists some 44,000 distinct CDR3 sequences; 8.5% to 10% were seen once. The sample here was whole blood, taken in connection with sensitization to the hapten diphenylcyclopropenone (DPC). The rearrangement links TRBV12-3 or TRBV12-4 to TRBJ2-7; unclear D gene. This clonotype was obtained from a woman in her thirties or forties with alopecia areata. Some clones in this sample may be carry-over from other donors' samples. CDR3 sequence (DNA): TGTGCCAGCAGTTTCATCAGTTACGAGCAGTACTTC. Protein product: CASSFISYEQYF.